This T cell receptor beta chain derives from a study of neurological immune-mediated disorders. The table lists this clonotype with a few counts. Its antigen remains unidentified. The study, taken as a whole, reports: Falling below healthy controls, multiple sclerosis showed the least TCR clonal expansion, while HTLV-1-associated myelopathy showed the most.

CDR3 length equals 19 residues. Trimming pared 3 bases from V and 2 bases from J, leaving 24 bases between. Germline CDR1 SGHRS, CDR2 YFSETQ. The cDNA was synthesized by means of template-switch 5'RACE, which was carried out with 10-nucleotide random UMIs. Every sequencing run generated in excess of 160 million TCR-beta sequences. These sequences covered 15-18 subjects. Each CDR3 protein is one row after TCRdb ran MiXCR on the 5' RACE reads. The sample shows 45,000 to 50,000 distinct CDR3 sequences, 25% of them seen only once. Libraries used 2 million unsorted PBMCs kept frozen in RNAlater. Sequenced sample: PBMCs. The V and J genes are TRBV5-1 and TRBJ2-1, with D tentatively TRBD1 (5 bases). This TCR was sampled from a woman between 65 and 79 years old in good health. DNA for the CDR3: TGCGCCAGCAGCTCCAGGGCCGGGCGTAAAGACGGCCCCTACAATGAGCAGTTCTTC. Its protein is CASSSRAGRKDGPYNEQFF.